Listed below are T cell receptor beta chains from one sample, sequenced in a study of blood T cell repertoires in COVID-19. Here immunoSEQ multiplex PCR was the method, and the copy in TCRdb shows in-frame clones only, minus some. The sample has under 200,000 clones, roughly 84% seen once. The specimen was PBMCs or T cells enriched from blood (not recorded which). The receptors derive from a woman in her forties or fifties who had recovered from COVID-19. The CDR3 runs from the conserved cysteine through the conserved F or W. The D gene is left open where the match is weak. Some rows have no size entry. The others give once, few or many, or a class for an expanded clone.

DNA | CDR3 | V | length | J | D | size
TGTGCCAGCAGCTTGGCCTTAGGGACAGGGGCTCCCTACAATGAGCAGTTCTTC | CASSLALGTGAPYNEQFF | TRBV11-3 | 18 | TRBJ2-1 | TRBD1 | NA
TGTGCCAGCAGTAAACCCGGGACAGGGGGCGAGGGTATCGCTTTCTTT | CASSKPGTGGEGIAFF | TRBV6-2/TRBV6-3 | 16 | TRBJ1-1 | TRBD1 | NA
TGTGCCACCAGTGATGGTACAGGGGACGGCCGAGACGAGCAGTACTTC | CATSDGTGDGRDEQYF | TRBV24-1 | 16 | TRBJ2-7 | TRBD1 | once
TGTGCCAGCAGCCCCCAGATGAACACTGAAGCTTTCTTT | CASSPQMNTEAFF | TRBV3-1/TRBV3-2 | 13 | TRBJ1-1 | NA | NA
TGTGCCAGCAGGCGGGACAGGGGTGATTCACCCCTCCACTTT | CASRRDRGDSPLHF | TRBV2 | 14 | TRBJ1-6 | TRBD1 | NA
TGTGCCAGCAGCGAACTAGCGGGTTCCTACAATGAGCAGTTCTTC | CASSELAGSYNEQFF | TRBV2 | 15 | TRBJ2-1 | TRBD2 | once
TGTGCCAGCAGCTTGGAGAGGGCGAACACCGGGGAGCTGTTTTTT | CASSLERANTGELFF | TRBV5-5 | 15 | TRBJ2-2 | NA | few
TGTGCCCACGGGAGGGGAACCCTGAACACTGAAGCTTTCTTT | CAHGRGTLNTEAFF | TRBV30 | 14 | TRBJ1-1 | NA | NA
TGTGCCAGCAGCTCCCGACTAGCCTCCTACGAGCAGTACTTC | CASSSRLASYEQYF | TRBV11-3 | 14 | TRBJ2-7 | TRBD2 | once
TGTGCCAGTAGTCCAAGGCAGACAGATAATGAAAAACTGTTTTTT | CASSPRQTDNEKLFF | TRBV19 | 15 | TRBJ1-4 | NA | once
TGTGCCATCAGTGAGTCGACAGCCCTGTCCTACGAGCAGTACTTC | CAISESTALSYEQYF | TRBV10-3 | 15 | TRBJ2-7 | NA | NA
TGTGCCAGCAGTGGTCGGGTAGACTATGGCTACACCTTC | CASSGRVDYGYTF | TRBV2 | 13 | TRBJ1-2 | NA | NA
TGTGCCAGCAGTGTCAACAGGGATTCACCCCTCCACTTT | CASSVNRDSPLHF | TRBV25-1 | 13 | TRBJ1-6 | NA | NA
TGTGCCTGGGTACGGGACAGATTGAACACTGAAGCTTTCTTT | CAWVRDRLNTEAFF | TRBV30 | 14 | TRBJ1-1 | TRBD1 | NA
TGTGCCAGTAGTATTCAAGGGGCCACAGATACGCAGTATTTT | CASSIQGATDTQYF | TRBV19 | 14 | TRBJ2-3 | NA | once
TGTGCCAGCAGCCAAGGCCGGGACTTAAACTACGAGCAGTACTTC | CASSQGRDLNYEQYF | TRBV4-2 | 15 | TRBJ2-7 | NA | NA
TGTGCCAGCAGCTTTGGGGGGAGCTCCTATAATTCACCCCTCCACTTT | CASSFGGSSYNSPLHF | TRBV5-4 | 16 | TRBJ1-6 | NA | NA
TGTGCCAGTAGTGGGGGGGGACGCGCCGCGAACACCGGGGAGCTGTTTTTT | CASSGGGRAANTGELFF | TRBV19 | 17 | TRBJ2-2 | TRBD2 | NA
TGTGCCAGCAGCTTATCTAGCAGGGGGGACGAGCAGTTCTTC | CASSLSSRGDEQFF | TRBV11-3 | 14 | TRBJ2-1 | NA | once
TGTGCCAGCAGCCTGAGGGGGGGCAATAGCAATCAGCCCCAGCATTTT | CASSLRGGNSNQPQHF | TRBV5-6 | 16 | TRBJ1-5 | NA | NA
TGTGCCAGCTCACCAAGCGGACAGGGGGCCGGGGAGCTGTTTTTT | CASSPSGQGAGELFF | TRBV18 | 15 | TRBJ2-2 | TRBD1 | NA
TGTGCCAGCAGTCAAGGGGGCCACACTGAAGCTTTCTTT | CASSQGGHTEAFF | TRBV28 | 13 | TRBJ1-1 | TRBD1 | NA
TGTGCCAGCAGCCCCCGCTTTGCAGGGTTAGACGAGCAGTACTTC | CASSPRFAGLDEQYF | TRBV7-9 | 15 | TRBJ2-7 | NA | NA
TGCGCCAGCAGTGACTGGGTGGGGGGGGCCCCCTTCCTTGAGCAGTACTTC | CASSDWVGGAPFLEQYF | TRBV10-2 | 17 | TRBJ2-7 | NA | NA
TGTGCCAGTAGTATAACTAGCGGGAGTGACGGTGAGCAGTTCTTC | CASSITSGSDGEQFF | TRBV19 | 15 | TRBJ2-1 | TRBD2 | NA
TGCGCCAGCAGTCAGGGCCTCATAAACACTGAAGCTTTCTTT | CASSQGLINTEAFF | TRBV10-2 | 14 | TRBJ1-1 | NA | NA
TGCGCCAGCAGCCAAGATCCAGGGGGCACTTCCTACGAGCAGTACTTC | CASSQDPGGTSYEQYF | TRBV4-1 | 16 | TRBJ2-7 | TRBD1 | NA
TGTGCCAGCAATCGGGACAGGGCCGGGGAGACCCAGTACTTC | CASNRDRAGETQYF | TRBV2 | 14 | TRBJ2-5 | TRBD1 | NA
TGTGCCAGCAGCTTAGGGCAGGGGTCCGAAACTAATGAAAAACTGTTTTTT | CASSLGQGSETNEKLFF | TRBV7-9 | 17 | TRBJ1-4 | NA | NA
TGTGCCAGTCACATAGGGGTTCACGGAACTGAAGCTTTCTTT | CASHIGVHGTEAFF | TRBV19 | 14 | TRBJ1-1 | NA | NA
TGCAGCGTGGACAGGGATGATACTGAAGCTTTCTTT | CSVDRDDTEAFF | TRBV29-1 | 12 | TRBJ1-1 | TRBD1 | NA
TGTGCCAGCAGTAGAAACAGGGGCCTCCTAAGCACAGATACGCAGTATTTT | CASSRNRGLLSTDTQYF | TRBV28 | 17 | TRBJ2-3 | TRBD1 | NA
TGTGCCAGCAGCTTACGACTGACAAACATTCAGTACTTC | CASSLRLTNIQYF | TRBV7-2 | 13 | TRBJ2-4 | NA | NA